The rows below give T cell receptor beta chains drawn from one sample of a study of blood T cell repertoires in COVID-19. The protocol was immunoSEQ multiplex PCR, while the TCRdb copy is restricted to in-frame clones and leaves out a portion. The sample has about 150,000 clones, roughly four fifths seen once. The sample consisted of peripheral blood. The receptor source for this set is a human donor with acute or convalescent COVID-19. The donor label of this sample is uncertain. Each CDR3 is given with its conserved first and last residue. D genes are given only for firm matches. Clone size is given for some rows only: seen once, a few or many times, or a class if the clone is expanded.

V gene,D gene,J gene,clone size,CDR3 protein,CDR3 DNA
TRBV4-1,-,TRBJ2-6,-,CASRRTFISGANVLTF,TGCGCCAGCCGCAGGACATTTATCTCTGGGGCCAACGTCCTGACTTTC
TRBV7-9,-,TRBJ2-2,-,CASSPLDSTANTGELFF,TGTGCCAGCAGCCCATTGGACAGTACGGCGAACACCGGGGAGCTGTTTTTT
TRBV24-1,TRBD1,TRBJ1-1,-,CASRDSNGRAFF,TGTGCCTCCCGGGACAGCAACGGACGAGCTTTCTTT
TRBV23-1,-,TRBJ1-2,-,CASSPEGGTGYTF,TGCGCCAGCAGCCCCGAGGGGGGGACCGGCTACACCTTC
TRBV5-1,TRBD1,TRBJ1-2,-,CASSPGQGRENYGYTF,TGCGCCAGCAGTCCGGGACAGGGGAGGGAGAACTATGGCTACACCTTC
TRBV4-3,TRBD1,TRBJ1-1,once,CASSQQRAGGIQGYEAFF,TGCGCCAGCAGCCAACAACGGGCAGGGGGGATTCAGGGTTATGAAGCTTTCTTT
TRBV15,TRBD1,TRBJ1-5,-,CATSRDKGANQPQHF,TGTGCCACCAGCAGAGATAAGGGGGCAAATCAGCCCCAGCATTTT
TRBV30,TRBD1,TRBJ1-2,-,CAWAGTARVYGYTF,TGTGCCTGGGCCGGGACAGCGAGAGTCTATGGCTACACCTTC
TRBV2,-,TRBJ1-6,many,CASSERGNSPLHF,TGTGCCAGCAGTGAAAGGGGTAATTCACCCCTCCACTTT
TRBV20-1,-,TRBJ1-6,-,CSARMGALHF,TGCAGTGCTAGAATGGGAGCCCTCCACTTT
TRBV3-1/TRBV3-2,-,TRBJ2-7,-,CASSPQQGSYEQYF,TGTGCCAGCAGCCCTCAGCAGGGGTCCTACGAGCAGTACTTC
TRBV25-1,-,TRBJ1-2,-,CASSEWVLGAYGYTF,TGTGCCAGCAGTGAATGGGTACTGGGAGCCTATGGCTACACCTTC
TRBV4-3,TRBD1,TRBJ1-3,-,CASSPGQGALGNTIYF,TGCGCCAGCAGCCCCGGACAGGGGGCTCTTGGAAACACCATATATTTT
TRBV5-1,-,TRBJ1-2,-,CASSWGGDYGYTF,TGCGCCAGCAGCTGGGGGGGAGACTATGGCTACACCTTC
TRBV3-1/TRBV3-2,TRBD1,TRBJ1-2,-,CASSRTGNYGYTF,TGTGCCAGCAGCCGGACAGGGAACTATGGCTACACCTTC
TRBV5-1,-,TRBJ1-5,-,CASSLFPANSNQPQHF,TGCGCCAGCAGCTTGTTTCCCGCGAATAGCAATCAGCCCCAGCATTTT
TRBV20-1,TRBD2,TRBJ2-3,-,CSASVVAGDADTQYF,TGCAGTGCTAGTGTGGTAGCGGGGGACGCAGATACGCAGTATTTT
TRBV7-2,-,TRBJ1-1,-,CASSLALRLLMNTEAFF,TGTGCCAGCAGCTTAGCACTCAGGTTACTTATGAACACTGAAGCTTTCTTT
TRBV3-1/TRBV3-2,TRBD2,TRBJ2-5,once,CASSPAGGGTQYF,TGTGCCAGCAGCCCCGCCGGGGGGGGGACCCAGTACTTC
TRBV19,-,TRBJ2-3,-,CASKTGGSTQYF,TGTGCCAGTAAGACAGGTGGTTCTACGCAGTATTTT
TRBV14,-,TRBJ1-2,once,CASSQGGRGGYTF,TGTGCCAGCAGCCAAGGAGGCCGGGGGGGCTACACCTTC
TRBV4-2,-,TRBJ2-1,-,CASSPGTRTGYNEQFF,TGTGCCAGCAGCCCCGGGACTCGGACGGGCTACAATGAGCAGTTCTTC
TRBV25-1,-,TRBJ1-6,-,CASSDQRALHF,TGTGCCAGCAGTGACCAACGGGCCCTCCACTTT
TRBV15,TRBD1,TRBJ2-5,-,CATSSTGELPGETQYF,TGTGCCACCAGCAGTACAGGGGAGCTCCCGGGAGAGACCCAGTACTTC
TRBV15,-,TRBJ2-3,-,CATSSLSGTSITDTQYF,TGTGCCACCAGCAGTCTCTCCGGGACATCCATCACAGATACGCAGTATTTT
TRBV3-1/TRBV3-2,-,TRBJ2-7,-,CASSQGRAGEQYF,TGTGCCAGCAGCCAAGGCAGGGCGGGGGAGCAGTACTTC
TRBV19,-,TRBJ2-1,-,CASSIRSGEQFF,TGTGCCAGTAGTATTAGGTCGGGTGAGCAGTTCTTC
TRBV25-1,TRBD1,TRBJ1-2,-,CASSPDRGGGGYTF,TGTGCCAGCAGTCCCGACAGGGGCGGTGGCGGCTACACCTTC
TRBV29-1,-,TRBJ2-5,-,CSAGLEETQYF,TGCAGCGCAGGACTGGAAGAGACCCAGTACTTC
TRBV21-1,-,TRBJ2-3,-,CASSRGSGGMDTDTQYF,TGTGCCAGCAGCAGGGGCTCCGGGGGAATGGACACAGATACGCAGTATTTT
TRBV29-1,-,TRBJ2-1,-,CSVGRSADNEQFF,TGCAGCGTTGGTCGCAGTGCGGACAATGAGCAGTTCTTC
TRBV7-2,-,TRBJ1-1,once,CASSLTPGRNTEAFF,TGTGCCAGCAGCTTAACGCCAGGAAGAAACACTGAAGCTTTCTTT
TRBV18,-,TRBJ1-3,-,CASSPSGAGNTIYF,TGTGCCAGCTCACCATCAGGGGCAGGAAACACCATATATTTT
TRBV30,TRBD1,TRBJ2-5,-,CAWSKGTGASQLGGETQYF,TGTGCCTGGAGTAAAGGGACAGGGGCCAGTCAGCTGGGGGGAGAGACCCAGTACTTC
TRBV20-1,-,TRBJ1-2,-,CSASGGGGGNYGYTF,TGCAGTGCCAGTGGCGGGGGAGGAGGTAACTATGGCTACACCTTC
TRBV5-4,-,TRBJ1-2,-,CASSLWGGHNYGYTF,TGTGCCAGCAGCTTATGGGGGGGCCATAACTATGGCTACACCTTC
TRBV11-2,TRBD1,TRBJ1-5,-,CASSPNLGTGGIGSQPQHF,TGTGCCAGCAGCCCGAACCTGGGGACAGGGGGTATTGGGAGTCAGCCCCAGCATTTT
TRBV30,TRBD1,TRBJ1-1,once,CAWSSSGTVNTEAFF,TGTGCCTGGAGTTCATCCGGGACAGTCAACACTGAAGCTTTCTTT
TRBV3-1/TRBV3-2,-,TRBJ1-4,-,CASSQTGEKLFF,TGTGCCAGCAGCCAGACGGGGGAAAAACTGTTTTTT
TRBV5-6,TRBD1,TRBJ1-5,-,CARGQGDGNQPQHF,TGTGCCAGAGGACAGGGCGATGGCAATCAGCCCCAGCATTTT